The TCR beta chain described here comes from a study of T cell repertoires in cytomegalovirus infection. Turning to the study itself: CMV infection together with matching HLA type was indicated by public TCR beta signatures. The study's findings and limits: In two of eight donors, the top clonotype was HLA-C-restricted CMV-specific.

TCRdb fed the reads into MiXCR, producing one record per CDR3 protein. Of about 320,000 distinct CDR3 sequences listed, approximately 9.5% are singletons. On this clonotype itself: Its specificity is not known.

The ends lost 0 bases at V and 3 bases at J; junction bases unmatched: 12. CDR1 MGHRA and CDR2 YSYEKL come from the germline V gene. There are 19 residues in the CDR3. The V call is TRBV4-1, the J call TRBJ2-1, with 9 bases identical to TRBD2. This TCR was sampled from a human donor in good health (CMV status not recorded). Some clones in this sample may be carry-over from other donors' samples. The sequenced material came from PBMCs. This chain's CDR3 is CASSQDPFRIAGDYNEQFF. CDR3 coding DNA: TGCGCCAGCAGCCAAGACCCCTTCCGTATAGCGGGGGACTACAATGAGCAGTTCTTC.